This T cell receptor (beta chain) appears in the sequencing data of a study of T-cell reconstitution after alpha-beta-depleted transplantation in children. The V gene lost 4 bases and the J gene lost 6 bases, with 10 bases spanning the gap. CDR3 size: 11 residues. CDR1 SQVTM and CDR2 ANQGSEA come from the germline V gene. The authors prepared the TCRbeta library with unique molecular identifiers. TCRdb processed the PCR reads anew with MiXCR; each CDR3 protein has one entry. The sample gives about 460,000 distinct CDR3 sequences, about 12% of which show up once; around 6% is in the top ten. The J gene is TRBJ2-7, the V gene TRBV29-1; a possible D gene is TRBD2 (6 bases). The source was PBMCs from the stem cell graft donor, collected from the stem cell graft. This TCR was sampled from a human donor who donated a stem cell graft to a child with combined immunodeficiency. CDR3 sequence: CSVGGEVEQYF. CDR3 sequence (DNA): TGCAGCGTTGGGGGGGAAGTCGAGCAGTACTTC.